Listed below are T cell receptor beta chains from one sample, sequenced in a study of beta chain features in type 1 diabetes. Assay used: immunoSEQ multiplex PCR; TCRdb lists only in-frame clones, some missing. The sample yields approximately 50,000 clones, roughly 40% seen once. The sequenced sample consisted of Tregs from blood. The receptors stem from a young man with type 1 diabetes. Both conserved end residues are part of each CDR3. The D gene is left open where the match is weak. Expanded clones are given a class, and other clones once, few, many or no size at all.

d_gene: TRBD1; abundance: .; v_gene: TRBV28; j_gene: TRBJ2-7; CDR3nt: TGTGCCAGCAGATCTAGGACAGGGGCCTCCTACGAGCAGTACTTC; CDR3aa: CASRSRTGASYEQYF
d_gene: TRBD1; abundance: .; v_gene: TRBV29-1; j_gene: TRBJ2-5; CDR3nt: TGCAGCGTTGAAAGGGGGACCAGGGGGGAGACCCAGTACTTC; CDR3aa: CSVERGTRGETQYF
d_gene: .; abundance: .; v_gene: TRBV28; j_gene: TRBJ1-1; CDR3nt: TGTGCCAGCAGTTTGCGAGAGAGTGAAGCTTTCTTT; CDR3aa: CASSLRESEAFF
d_gene: TRBD1; abundance: once; v_gene: TRBV18; j_gene: TRBJ2-7; CDR3nt: TGTGCCAGCTCACTAGGGACAGTCTACGAGCAGTACTTC; CDR3aa: CASSLGTVYEQYF
d_gene: .; abundance: few; v_gene: TRBV10-3; j_gene: TRBJ1-1; CDR3nt: TGTGCCATCAAGGAACAGGGTAAGGGGAACACTGAAGCTTTCTTT; CDR3aa: CAIKEQGKGNTEAFF
d_gene: .; abundance: .; v_gene: TRBV30; j_gene: TRBJ1-3; CDR3nt: TGTGCCTGGGGCAGGGTTCCTTCTGGAAACACCATATATTTT; CDR3aa: CAWGRVPSGNTIYF
d_gene: TRBD1; abundance: .; v_gene: TRBV28; j_gene: TRBJ2-7; CDR3nt: TGTGCCAGCAGCCCCGGGACAGGTACATCCTACGAGCAGTACTTC; CDR3aa: CASSPGTGTSYEQYF
d_gene: TRBD1; abundance: few; v_gene: TRBV6-1; j_gene: TRBJ1-6; CDR3nt: TGTGCCAGCATCAAAGGTCAGGGGGTGGGTTCACCCCTCCACTTT; CDR3aa: CASIKGQGVGSPLHF
d_gene: TRBD2; abundance: .; v_gene: TRBV28; j_gene: TRBJ2-7; CDR3nt: TGTGCCAGCAGTTTACCCGGACTAGCGGGAGCTACCTACGAGCAGTACTTC; CDR3aa: CASSLPGLAGATYEQYF
d_gene: TRBD1; abundance: .; v_gene: TRBV28; j_gene: TRBJ1-5; CDR3nt: TGTGCCAGCAGTTCGTCTGGACAGGGACGACAGCCCCAGCATTTT; CDR3aa: CASSSSGQGRQPQHF
d_gene: .; abundance: .; v_gene: TRBV6-1; j_gene: TRBJ1-2; CDR3nt: TGTGCCAGCAGTGCGGAGAGCTATGGCTACACCTTC; CDR3aa: CASSAESYGYTF
d_gene: TRBD1; abundance: few; v_gene: TRBV29-1; j_gene: TRBJ2-2; CDR3nt: TGCAGCGTTTCTTGGGACAGGGTCGCGGGGGAGCTGTTTTTT; CDR3aa: CSVSWDRVAGELFF
d_gene: .; abundance: many; v_gene: TRBV7-2; j_gene: TRBJ2-2; CDR3nt: TGTGCCAGCAGCTTAGCGGGGCAGGGCAACACCGGGGAGCTGTTTTTT; CDR3aa: CASSLAGQGNTGELFF
d_gene: TRBD2; abundance: .; v_gene: TRBV11-2; j_gene: TRBJ2-3; CDR3nt: TGTGCCAGCAGCTTTGGAGTGGCTAGCGGGAATGCGGATACGCAGTATTTT; CDR3aa: CASSFGVASGNADTQYF
d_gene: .; abundance: .; v_gene: TRBV29-1; j_gene: TRBJ2-1; CDR3nt: TGCAGCGTTGAGGGGACTGGCGGTTGGTTCTTC; CDR3aa: CSVEGTGGWFF
d_gene: .; abundance: .; v_gene: TRBV6-6; j_gene: TRBJ1-5; CDR3nt: TGTGCCAGCAGTTACTCCAGGGTTGGGCAGCCCCAGCATTTT; CDR3aa: CASSYSRVGQPQHF
d_gene: .; abundance: few; v_gene: TRBV28; j_gene: TRBJ1-1; CDR3nt: TGTGCCAGCAGACCCGAGTCAGGACAAATGAACACTGAAGCTTTCTTT; CDR3aa: CASRPESGQMNTEAFF
d_gene: .; abundance: .; v_gene: TRBV9; j_gene: TRBJ1-2; CDR3nt: TGTGCCAGCAGCGCCGGGGAGGGCTATGGCTACACCTTC; CDR3aa: CASSAGEGYGYTF